Detailed here is one T cell receptor beta chain. Antigen specificity is unknown. Repertoires were sampled repeatedly during chemoradiotherapy. This record belongs to a study of chemoradiotherapy in HPV16-positive cancers. Study as a whole: Candidate HPV-specific T-cell clones and common TCR motifs came from functional assays in a couple of HPV16-positive patients.

Assay used: immunoSEQ multiplex PCR; TCRdb lists only in-frame clones, some missing. This sample has 15,000 to 20,000 clones, with roughly two thirds found just once. Findings and limits, study-wide: Functional assays defining HPV-specific T cells used only a couple of HPV16-positive patients. For HPV16-positive patients, expanding HPV-responsive T cells associated with longer recurrence-free survival.

Germline V CDR1 and CDR2: GTSNPN, SVGIG (reference sequence). The CDR3 sequence is 17 residues long. Trimming removed 0 bases from V and 5 bases from J, with 17 bases in between. Specimen: tumor tissue, collected from a patient who underwent chemoradiotherapy. The chain joins TRBV30 to TRBJ2-6; maybe TRBD1 (5 bases). The TCR comes from a human donor with HPV-associated anogenital cancer. CDR3 amino acids: CAWSVDSYAGRANVLTF. For the CDR3, the DNA is TGTGCCTGGAGTGTAGACAGCTACGCAGGAAGGGCCAACGTCCTGACTTTC.